The clone carrying this T cell receptor (beta chain) has just a few counts. Its cognate antigen is unknown. Time point specified: baseline, week 1 (first vaccination visit). Specified treatment: pre-vaccination baseline after standard-of-care therapy. Donors had new IDH1-mutant astrocytomas of WHO grade 3 or 4 (ATRX-lost). The data are from a study of a mutant IDH1 vaccine in newly diagnosed glioma. Findings and caveats of the study: Apparently unrelated to pseudoprogression were changes in the top peripheral T cell clonotypes.

Repertoires were generated with immunoSEQ multiplex PCR, while TCRdb's copy carries only in-frame clones and drops some. The sample shows about 27,000 clones, 93% of them seen only once. Trimming left V 4 bases short and J 6 bases short, with 12 bases between. The V gene's germline CDR1 is SQVTM and CDR2 ANQGSEA. The CDR3 is 12 amino acids. This chain joins TRBV29-1 and TRBJ1-1, with D possibly being TRBD1 (5 bases). The receptor was isolated from a man aged 40-55 years with glioma. The sample was PBMCs, taken from a glioma patient treated with radiotherapy, temozolomide or both. The CDR3 DNA reads TGCAGCGTTGTTGAGGGGTCGGCTGAAGCTTTCTTT. It encodes CSVVEGSAEAFF.